In its sample, the clone carrying this T cell receptor beta chain was seen a few times. Its target is not known. Germline lookup yields CDR1 GTSNPN and CDR2 SVGIG (reference sequence). V was shortened by 2 bases and J by 8 bases, with 12 bases between the two germline ends. The CDR3 contains 13 residues. The data stem from a study of T cell repertoires in aging, cancer and after chemotherapy. About the study: Donors were grouped into six age bands spanning 30 or younger through 70 or older. Paired samples before and after chemotherapy came from chronic lymphocytic leukemia patients on fludarabine- or bendamustine-based regimens. The whole study produced a dataset of around 9 million TCR reads.

Peripheral blood genomic DNA, not sorted cells or RNA, was the template. Rearranged V-D-J TRB sequences were amplified with a mixed TRB-A/B primer pool. TCRdb re-called the multiplex PCR reads through MiXCR, storing one row per CDR3 protein. The top ten clones hold roughly 19% of a sample with under 4,000 distinct CDR3 sequences, 20% to 25% of them seen once. Study-level points and caveats: In cancer patients, declining TCR diversity with age involved lost richness and lost evenness.

This receptor was identified in a human donor with a blood cancer. The gene calls are TRBV30 and TRBJ1-4; D might be TRBD1 (6 bases). Sequencing was performed on blood. The CDR3 is CAWSRGAREKLFF. CDR3 nucleotide sequence: TGTGCCTGGAGTCGGGGGGCGAGGGAAAAACTGTTTTTT.